These 25 T cell receptor beta chains share one sample of origin, sequenced in a study of response to subunit inactivated influenza vaccine. TCRdb ran MiXCR on the RT-PCR reads and lists one entry per CDR3 protein. The sample carries under 550,000 distinct CDR3 sequences, approximately 7.8% recorded once. The sample consisted of PBMCs from blood, taken around 2 years after vaccination. These receptors all stem from a man between 50 and 75 years old who received an inactivated influenza vaccine.

This clonotype was counted many times. The chain is built from TRBV11-2 and TRBJ2-1; the D is unclear. Trimming stripped 5 bases from V and 7 bases from J, with 12 bases between. The CDR3 runs to 13 residues. The germline CDR1 and CDR2 sequences are SGHAT and FQNNGV. CDR3 amino acids: CASSPPNSNEQFF. The DNA of the CDR3 is TGTGCCAGCAGCCCACCAAACAGTAATGAGCAGTTCTTC.

This clonotype came up a few times. Because the CDR3's place on the DNA is in doubt, the DNA is left out and the CDR3 is given as listed by TCRdb. The V call is TRBV7-8, the J call TRBJ1-4. The CDR3 numbers 20 amino acids, ends counted. CDR1 and CDR2 from the germline V gene are SGHVS and FQNEAQ. The CDR3: CASSRLADGSSDCEQKNCFF.

The table lists this clonotype with a few counts. V usage is TRBV29-1 and J usage is TRBJ2-1, with TRBD2 as a possible D gene (6 bases). This CDR3 has 12 residues. Germline CDR1 reads SQVTM; CDR2 reads ANQGSEA. V was trimmed by 7 bases and J by 0 bases, leaving 7 bases between them. DNA for the CDR3: TGCAGCGGGAGGGGCTCCTACAATGAGCAGTTCTTC. Translated: CSGRGSYNEQFF.

CDR3 in DNA: TGTGCCAGCAGTTACTCGAGGTTGCAGGGGAATCAGCCCCAGCATTTT. Translated: CASSYSRLQGNQPQHF. V usage is TRBV6-5 and J usage is TRBJ1-5; a possible D gene is TRBD1 (6 bases). From germline, CDR1 is MNHEY and CDR2 SVGAGI. V was shortened by 0 bases and J by 4 bases, with 13 bases between the two germline ends. The CDR3 spans 16 residues.

There are many counts of this clonotype. The rearrangement uses TRBV5-5 and TRBJ1-4; the match to TRBD1 covers 8 bases. With V trimmed by 4 bases and J by 3 bases, 5 bases remained unmatched. The CDR3 is 15 residues long. CDR1 is SGHKS, CDR2 YYEKEE, per germline (reference sequence). CDR3 sequence reads: CASSQTGGSNEKLFF. The CDR3 DNA follows: TGTGCCAGCAGCCAAACAGGGGGGTCTAATGAAAAACTGTTTTTT.

This clonotype was seen a handful of times. The chain recombines TRBV15 with TRBJ1-2; maybe TRBD1 (5 bases). CDR1 is LNHNV, CDR2 YYDKDF, per germline (reference sequence). The germline V and J ends were trimmed by 0 bases and 4 bases, with 15 bases remaining between them. The CDR3 is 16 residues long. Here the CDR3 DNA reads TGTGCCACCAGCAGAGAAAGGTCCTTTGGGACCTATGGCTACACCTTC. Residues: CATSRERSFGTYGYTF.

Details on this clonotype: Possible read error: a much larger clone is one base away. The CDR3 does not close with the conserved phenylalanine or tryptophan, likely indicating a read error. V and J are TRBV7-2 and TRBJ1-1, with D tentatively TRBD1 (5 bases). The CDR3 spans 13 residues. Per the germline V gene, CDR1 is SGHTA and CDR2 is FQGNSA. V dropped 1 base and J dropped 11 bases, with 14 bases sitting between them. The CDR3 reads CASSLDWGSWAFL. CDR3 coding DNA: TGTGCCAGCAGCTTAGATTGGGGCAGTTGGGCTTTCCTT.

J is TRBJ1-1 and V is TRBV3-1; D may be TRBD1 (6 bases). The CDR3 consists of 13 residues. In germline, CDR1 is LGHDT, CDR2 YNNKEL (reference sequence). Trimming left V 10 bases short and J 4 bases short, with 16 bases between. CDR3 sequence (DNA): TGTGCCACCCAGGGGACATCGGGCACTGAAGCTTTCTTT. It encodes CATQGTSGTEAFF. Filled out from reference TRBV3-1 and TRBJ1-1, the complete variable domain reads DTAVSQTPKYLVTQMGNDKSIKCEQNLGHDTMYWYKQDSKKFLKIMFSYNNKELIINETVPNRFSPKSPDKAHLNLHINSLELGDSAVYFCATQGTSGTEAFFGQGTRLTVV.

This clonotype was counted at least ten times. The chain employs TRBV11-2 and TRBJ2-3, with TRBD2 identical over 9 bases. In germline, CDR1 is SGHAT, CDR2 FQNNGV. The CDR3 extends over 17 amino acids. Unmatched junction bases numbered 16, after V lost 5 bases and J lost 7 bases. CDR3 amino acids: CASSRFGGSGGRNTQYF. The DNA of the CDR3 is TGTGCCAGCAGCCGGTTTGGGGGTAGCGGGGGTCGCAATACGCAGTATTTT.

The chain is built from TRBV6-2 or TRBV6-3 and TRBJ2-1; D unresolved. This CDR3 region has 14 residues. The V and J ends lost 5 bases and 2 bases respectively, with 10 bases between them. The V gene's germline CDR1 is MNHEY and CDR2 SVGEGT. DNA of the CDR3: TGTGCCAGCAGTCTTCCCGTAGCCTACAATGAGCAGTTCTTC. The encoded protein is CASSLPVAYNEQFF.

This clonotype has at least ten counts. The chain carries TRBV9 and TRBJ2-6, with 11 bases matching TRBD1. The CDR3 spans 20 residues. Germline trimming cut 4 bases from V and 0 bases from J; bases unmatched to any gene: 12. CDR1 SGDLS and CDR2 YYNGEE come from the germline V gene. CDR3 in amino acids: CASSRPGQGASISGANVLTF. The CDR3 DNA sequence: TGTGCCAGCAGCCGACCAGGACAGGGGGCTTCCATCTCTGGGGCCAACGTCCTGACTTTC.

The genes are TRBV18 and TRBJ1-2, with 8 bases identical to TRBD1. This CDR3 contains 15 residues. The ends lost 3 bases at V and 5 bases at J; junction bases unmatched: 8. Germline V gene sequence: CDR1 KGHSH, CDR2 LQKENI. DNA for the CDR3: TGTGCCAGCTCACCGGGCGGACAGGGACAATATGGCTACACCTTC. Protein: CASSPGGQGQYGYTF.

This clonotype was counted ten times or more. The rearrangement links TRBV10-3 to TRBJ2-1; 9 positions agree with TRBD1. The CDR3 spans 16 residues. V shed 2 bases, J shed 12 bases, and the junction held 14 bases outside the gene matches. CDR1 ENHRY and CDR2 SYGVKD come from the germline V gene. The CDR3 protein is CAISERGTGTMAAQFF. The CDR3 coding sequence is TGTGCCATCAGTGAGAGAGGGACAGGGACAATGGCGGCGCAGTTCTTC.

This clonotype was counted a few times. The rearrangement links TRBV30 to TRBJ2-5, with no clear D. Germline V gives CDR1 GTSNPN, CDR2 SVGIG (reference sequence). The CDR3 length is 13 residues. Trimming took 0 bases from V and 1 from J, leaving 6 bases between them. The CDR3 reads CAWSVRLQETQYF. The DNA for the CDR3 is TGTGCCTGGAGTGTACGGCTCCAAGAGACCCAGTACTTC.

This clonotype has only a few counts. V gene TRBV12-3 or TRBV12-4 combines with J gene TRBJ2-1, with D tentatively TRBD2 (5 bases). CDR3 length: 14 residues. V was clipped by 0 bases and J by 8 bases, with 11 bases between them. The CDR3 nucleotides read TGTGCCAGCAGTTTAGCGGGTCCGCGGGATGAGCAGTTCTTC. This translates into CASSLAGPRDEQFF.

J is TRBJ2-7 and V is TRBV18; the D is unclear. Germline loops: CDR1 KGHSH, CDR2 LQKENI. Trimming left V 2 bases short and J 3 bases short, with 14 bases between. The CDR3 length is 15 residues. The CDR3 protein is CASSPGRADRYEQYF. The CDR3 DNA sequence: TGTGCCAGCTCACCAGGTCGGGCGGATCGCTACGAGCAGTACTTC.

The genes are TRBV11-2 and TRBJ1-6; 8 bases are shared with TRBD1. This CDR3 comprises 18 residues. Germline V lookup: CDR1 SGHAT, CDR2 FQNNGV. Unmatched junction bases numbered 6, after V lost 2 bases and J lost 0 bases. In nucleotides, the CDR3 is TGTGCCAGCAGCTTAACTGACAGGGGAGTCTCCTATAATTCACCCCTCCACTTT. It codes for CASSLTDRGVSYNSPLHF.

The rearrangement links TRBV15 to TRBJ2-1; D gene uncertain. The germline CDR1 and CDR2 sequences are LNHNV and YYDKDF (reference sequence). Trimming removed 3 bases from V and 10 bases from J, with 7 bases in between. The CDR3 is made up of 11 amino acids. The chain's CDR3 is CATSSQKEQFF. The CDR3 DNA sequence: TGTGCCACCAGCAGCCAGAAGGAGCAGTTCTTC.

The V call is TRBV11-2, the J call TRBJ2-5; a weak D match, TRBD1 (5 bases). The CDR3 contains 13 residues. Germline V gene data show CDR1 as SGHAT and CDR2 as FQNNGV. Deletions cut 0 bases from V and 7 bases from J, with 9 bases between. In DNA form, the CDR3 reads TGTGCCAGCAGCTTAGACAGGGAAGGGACCCAGTACTTC. Its translation: CASSLDREGTQYF.

The chain is built from TRBV4-3 and TRBJ1-2; no clear D. The ends were cut back, 0 bases at V and 5 bases at J, with 10 bases in the middle. Germline lookup yields CDR1 LGHNA and CDR2 YSLEER. This CDR3 has 14 residues. The CDR3 protein is CASSQDWGDYGYTF. CDR3 nucleotides: TGCGCCAGCAGCCAAGACTGGGGAGATTATGGCTACACCTTC.

This clonotype has only a few counts. The chain couples TRBV4-1 to TRBJ2-5, with 8 bases that match TRBD1. Germline V lookup: CDR1 MGHRA, CDR2 YSYEKL. This CDR3 comprises 14 residues. V was clipped by 6 bases and J by 5 bases; unmatched bases: 8. In nucleotides, the CDR3 is TGCGCCAGCAGTCCGATGGACAGGGACGAGACCCAGTACTTC. This sequence encodes CASSPMDRDETQYF.

This clonotype was seen a handful of times. The CDR3 spells CASSPPLRGAYNEQFF. CDR3 sequence (DNA): TGTGCCAGCAGCCCACCCTTGAGGGGCGCGTACAATGAGCAGTTCTTC. The chain carries TRBV21-1 and TRBJ2-1. TRBV21-1 counts as a pseudogene. This CDR3 region has 16 residues.

In this sample, this clonotype turned up many times. This chain joins TRBV25-1 and TRBJ2-1, with 7 positions matching TRBD1. The CDR3 has 17 amino acids. Germline CDR1 is MGHDK and CDR2 is SYGVNS. V dropped 3 bases and J dropped 3; count of bases not matched to a gene: 11. CDR3 sequence reads: CASSDLGLRDSYNEQFF. CDR3 bases: TGTGCCAGCAGTGACCTGGGCCTCCGGGACAGCTACAATGAGCAGTTCTTC. Based on the CDR3 plus reference TRBV25-1 and TRBJ2-1, the full variable domain is EADIYQTPRYLVIGTGKKITLECSQTMGHDKMYWYQQDPGMELHLIHYSYGVNSTEKGDLSSESTVSRIRTEHFPLTLESARPSHTSQYLCASSDLGLRDSYNEQFFGPGTRLTVL.

This clonotype was picked up a small number of times. This rearrangement joins TRBV15 to TRBJ2-7; possible D gene TRBD1, 6 bases. The V end lost 5 bases, the J end lost 1 base, and 18 bases lay between the germline ends. Germline CDR1 reads LNHNV; CDR2 reads YYDKDF (reference sequence). CDR3 size: 16 residues. CDR3 nucleotide sequence: TGTGCCACCAGCGTGTATGTGGGAGACAGGTCCTACGAGCAGTACTTC. This translates into CATSVYVGDRSYEQYF.

The chain joins TRBV28 to TRBJ2-3; 7 bases match TRBD1. The CDR3 runs to 15 residues. Germline V gene data show CDR1 as MDHEN and CDR2 as SYDVKM. V shed 5 bases and J 6 bases; nucleotides not matched to a gene: 11. CDR3 DNA sequence: TGTGCCAGCAGTCCCGGGACAGTGGGAAGGGATACGCAGTATTTT. Translating it yields CASSPGTVGRDTQYF.